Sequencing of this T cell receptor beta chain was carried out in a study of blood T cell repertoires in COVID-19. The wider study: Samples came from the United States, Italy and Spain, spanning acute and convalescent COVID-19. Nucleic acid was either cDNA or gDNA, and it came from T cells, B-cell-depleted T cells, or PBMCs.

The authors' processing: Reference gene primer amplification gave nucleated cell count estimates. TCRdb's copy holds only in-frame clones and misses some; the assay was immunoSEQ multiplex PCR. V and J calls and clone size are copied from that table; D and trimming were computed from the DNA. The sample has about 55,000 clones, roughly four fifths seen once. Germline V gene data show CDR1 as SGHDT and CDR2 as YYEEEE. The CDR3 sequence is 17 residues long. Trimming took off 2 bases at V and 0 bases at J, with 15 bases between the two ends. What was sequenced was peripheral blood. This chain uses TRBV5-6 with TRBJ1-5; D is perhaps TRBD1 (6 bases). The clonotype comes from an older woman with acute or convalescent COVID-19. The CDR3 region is CASSFGRGRYSNQPQHF. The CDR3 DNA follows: TGTGCCAGCAGCTTTGGCAGGGGCCGATATAGCAATCAGCCCCAGCATTTT.